This is a list of T cell receptor beta chains from one sample in a study of STAT3 mutations in large granular lymphocyte leukemia. Repertoires were generated with immunoSEQ multiplex PCR, while TCRdb's copy carries only in-frame clones and drops some. The sample carries 200 to 300 clones, about 41% recorded once. The sample taken for sequencing was peripheral blood mononuclear cells. The source of these receptors is a man aged 55 to 70 with T-cell large granular lymphocyte leukemia. Some clones in this sample may be carry-over from other donors' samples. CDR3s include the opening cysteine and the closing phenylalanine or tryptophan. Each record gives: J gene, V gene, CDR3 protein.

TRBJ2-2 TRBV5-4 CASSQPSGDTGELFF
TRBJ1-2 TRBV29-1 CSGARQGADGYTF
TRBJ2-7 TRBV7-2 CASTPLSGAYEQYF
TRBJ1-1 TRBV18 CASSRDVNTEAFF
TRBJ1-2 TRBV15 CATSIGQGAYGYTF
TRBJ2-3 TRBV5-1 CASSLFGSTDTQYF
TRBJ1-5 TRBV19 CASSPRTGSDSNQPQHF
TRBJ2-7 TRBV9 CASSSSGLGEQYF
TRBJ2-3 TRBV7-8 CASSFARDGTQYF